One sample yielded the 22 T cell receptor beta chains listed below, sequenced in a study of cytomegalovirus exposure and HLA in healthy donors. Data came from immunoSEQ multiplex PCR; TCRdb stores just in-frame clones and leaves some out. The sample lists 150,000 to 180,000 clones; roughly 84% were seen once. Sequencing was performed on PBMCs. The receptors shown here come from a human donor in good health.

Here the CDR3 reads CSVELREGLSLNPTDTQYF. The CDR3 bases are TGCAGCGTTGAATTGCGGGAGGGCCTTTCCCTCAACCCCACAGATACGCAGTATTTT. This chain uses TRBV29-1 with TRBJ2-3; the match to TRBD2 covers 9 bases. The CDR3 sequence is 19 residues long. V shed 2 bases and J 2 bases; nucleotides not matched to a gene: 17. Germline V CDR1 and CDR2: SQVTM, ANQGSEA.

This clone was seen just once. The V call is TRBV28, the J call TRBJ2-2; 9 bases match TRBD2. This CDR3 region has 16 residues. The junction had 5 bases not matched to a gene; V was cut back by 3 bases and J by 3 bases. Germline V gene data show CDR1 as MDHEN and CDR2 as SYDVKM. This chain's CDR3 is CASSLALAGHTGELFF. The CDR3 nucleotides read TGTGCCAGCAGTTTGGCGCTAGCGGGACACACCGGGGAGCTGTTTTTT.

Notes on this clone: At one end, the junction sequence differs from germline, possibly due to a read error. The genes are TRBV7-9 and TRBJ2-3; 7 nucleotides line up with TRBD2. Per germline, CDR1 SEHNR and CDR2 FQNEAQ (reference sequence). CDR3 length: 12 residues. DNA for the CDR3: TGTGCCAGCAGCTTAAAAGGACTAGTAATACATTTT. Translation: CASSLKGLVIHF.

The gene calls are TRBV4-1 and TRBJ1-5; D is unclear. Per germline, CDR1 MGHRA and CDR2 YSYEKL. The CDR3 runs to 15 residues. V was cut by 3 bases and J by 3 bases, with 12 bases left in between. The CDR3 region is CASSQAEGNNQPQHF. The CDR3 DNA is TGCGCCAGCAGCCAGGCGGAGGGAAACAATCAGCCCCAGCATTTT.

The count of this clone is one. The chain recombines TRBV7-2 with TRBJ1-4; D might be TRBD1 (6 bases). The CDR3 extends over 13 amino acids. Germline assignment: CDR1 SGHTA and CDR2 FQGNSA. V was shortened by 3 bases and J by 7 bases, with 9 bases between the two germline ends. CDR3 amino acids: CASSFYRAEKLFF. CDR3 in DNA: TGTGCCAGCAGCTTCTACAGGGCTGAAAAACTGTTTTTT. The full variable domain, with the rest looked up from reference TRBV7-2 and TRBJ1-4, is GAGVSQSPSNKVTEKGKDVELRCDPISGHTALYWYRQSLGQGLEFLIYFQGNSAPDKSGLPSDRFSAERTGGSVSTLTIQRTQQEDSAVYLCASSFYRAEKLFFGSGTQLSVL.

This rearrangement joins TRBV10-1 to TRBJ2-7; 9 bases agree with TRBD1. V was pared by 5 bases and J by 7 bases, with 9 bases of the junction left unmatched. Germline CDR1 and CDR2: WNHNN and SYGVQD (reference sequence). The CDR3 extends over 14 amino acids. The CDR3 nucleotides are TGCGCCAGCAGTCTCGGGACAGGGCCTCGAGAGCAGTACTTC. It is translated as CASSLGTGPREQYF.

The V call is TRBV5-3, the J call TRBJ1-2; D not resolved. TRBV5-3 falls under the ORF class, with uncertain function. The CDR3 covers 12 residues. The V end was cut by 4 bases, the J end by 7 bases, with 11 bases between. The CDR3 DNA reads TGTGCCAGAAGCCCTAGAACCGTTGGCTACACCTTC. Its translation is CARSPRTVGYTF.

The chain has TRBV7-9 and TRBJ1-1; the match to TRBD1 covers 8 bases. The CDR3 covers 16 residues. Germline assignment: CDR1 SEHNR and CDR2 FQNEAQ (reference sequence). The V gene end was trimmed by 4 bases and the J gene end by 1 base; junction bases not matched to a gene: 8. CDR3 residues: CASSSDRVYWNTEAFF. The DNA for the CDR3 is TGTGCCAGCAGCTCGGACAGGGTATATTGGAACACTGAAGCTTTCTTT.

This rearrangement joins TRBV19 to TRBJ1-2; 8 bases are shared with TRBD1. Germline lookup yields CDR1 LNHDA and CDR2 SQIVND (reference sequence). The J segment lost 4 bases and the V segment lost 0 bases, leaving 25 bases of the junction unmatched. CDR3 size: 22 residues. In nucleotides, the CDR3 is TGTGCCAGTAGTATAGATTGGACAGGGAACGTTAAAAGGTCGTATAGGTCCTATGGCTACACCTTC. It is translated as CASSIDWTGNVKRSYRSYGYTF.

The chain links TRBV6-5 to TRBJ1-2, with D tentatively TRBD1 (6 bases). The CDR3 totals 11 residues. Germline CDR1 reads MNHEY; CDR2 reads SVGAGI. V was cut by 8 bases and J by 8 bases, with 12 bases left in between. CDR3 DNA sequence: TGTGCCAGCGGGGGCTTCGAGGGCTACACCTTC. It codes for CASGGFEGYTF.

The chain joins TRBV7-7 to TRBJ2-2, with unresolved D. V lost 7 bases, J lost 4 bases, and 13 bases lay in between. CDR1 SSHAT and CDR2 FNYEAQ come from the germline V gene (reference sequence). This CDR3 has 14 residues. The CDR3 DNA sequence: TGTGCCAGCAAGAGAGACGGAGTCACCGGGGAGCTGTTTTTT. Protein sequence: CASKRDGVTGELFF.

The CDR3 DNA reads TGTGCCAGCAGCTCCTGGACGGGGAATAATGAAAAACTGTTTTTT. It specifies CASSSWTGNNEKLFF. The chain employs TRBV7-9 and TRBJ1-4; D is ambiguous. Germline V gives CDR1 SEHNR, CDR2 FQNEAQ (reference sequence). CDR3 length: 15 residues. V lost 4 bases, J lost 4 bases, and 13 bases lay in between.

The V gene is TRBV7-9, the J gene TRBJ2-5; the match to TRBD1 covers 8 bases. Per the germline V gene, CDR1 is SEHNR and CDR2 is FQNEAQ (reference sequence). This CDR3 is 14 amino acids long. With V trimmed by 5 bases and J by 5 bases, 7 bases remained unmatched. The CDR3 is CASSRPTGVETQYF. CDR3 in DNA: TGTGCCAGCAGCCGCCCGACAGGGGTGGAGACCCAGTACTTC.

V gene TRBV6-1 combines with J gene TRBJ1-2; no clear D gene. The CDR3 length is 13 residues. Germline V gives CDR1 MNHNS, CDR2 SASEGT. V lost 8 bases and J 2 bases, leaving 12 bases between the germline ends. The CDR3 here is CASLEEKNYGYTF. The CDR3 region has the DNA TGTGCCAGCTTGGAGGAAAAAAACTATGGCTACACCTTC.

This clone was recorded only once. The rearrangement uses TRBV27 and TRBJ1-1, with D possibly being TRBD1 (6 bases). The V gene's germline CDR1 is MNHEY and CDR2 SMNVEV (reference sequence). The V end lost 3 bases, the J end lost 5 bases, and 13 bases lay between the germline ends. The CDR3 is 14 residues long. Here the CDR3 reads CASSLGHLGTEAFF. In DNA form, the CDR3 reads TGTGCCAGCAGTTTGGGACATCTCGGGACTGAAGCTTTCTTT.

V and J are TRBV6-5 and TRBJ1-1; D gene ambiguous. Germline values: CDR1 MNHEY, CDR2 SVGAGI. V was cut by 3 bases and J by 0 bases, with 11 bases left in between. The CDR3 loop spans 15 amino acids. The CDR3 is CASSYAGRMNTEAFF. For the CDR3, the DNA is TGTGCCAGCAGTTATGCAGGCCGGATGAACACTGAAGCTTTCTTT.

The V gene is TRBV6-1, the J gene TRBJ1-5, with 8 bases fitting TRBD1. V lost 7 bases to trimming and J lost 6 bases; unmatched junction nucleotides: 11. Germline lookup yields CDR1 MNHNS and CDR2 SASEGT. The CDR3 consists of 15 residues. CDR3: CASKGPTGVVQPQHF. The CDR3 nucleotides read TGTGCCAGCAAGGGGCCGACAGGGGTAGTTCAGCCCCAGCATTTT.

The chain recombines TRBV15 with TRBJ1-2; 7 nucleotides agree with TRBD1. The CDR3 loop spans 15 amino acids. Germline V gene lookup returns CDR1 LNHNV and CDR2 YYDKDF (reference sequence). Trimming removed 0 bases from V and 3 bases from J; junction bases left unmatched: 4. The CDR3 nucleotides are TGTGCCACCAGCAGAGAAGGGGGCGCGGACTATGGCTACACCTTC. Its protein is CATSREGGADYGYTF.

The CDR3 loop is CASSLGQYSNQPQHF. CDR3 nucleotide sequence: TGTGCCAGCAGCCTGGGACAGTATAGCAATCAGCCCCAGCATTTT. The chain has TRBV28 and TRBJ1-5, with 7 bases that match TRBD1. Germline-derived CDR1 and CDR2 are MDHEN and SYDVKM. V gave up 6 bases and J gave up 0 bases; unmatched junction bases: 5. The CDR3 runs 15 residues.

This sequence joins TRBV19 and TRBJ2-7, with TRBD2 matching over 10 bases. CDR1 is LNHDA, CDR2 SQIVND, per germline (reference sequence). Trimming took 4 bases from V and 0 from J; bases not matched to a gene: 3. CDR3 length: 15 residues. CDR3 nucleotides: TGTGCCAGTAGTAGGGCTAGCGGGAGCTCCTACGAGCAGTACTTC. It specifies CASSRASGSSYEQYF.

The CDR3 spells CATAGTGGVGELFF. The DNA of the CDR3 is TGTGCCACAGCCGGGACAGGGGGCGTCGGGGAGCTGTTTTTT. The rearrangement links TRBV6-6 to TRBJ2-2; 12 bases map to TRBD1. Unmatched junction bases numbered 7, after V lost 10 bases and J lost 7 bases. This CDR3 contains 14 residues. Germline CDR1 reads MNHNY; CDR2 reads SVGAGI (reference sequence).

This clone was seen only a few times. V usage is TRBV2 and J usage is TRBJ2-7; 7 positions match TRBD1. The CDR3 loop spans 13 amino acids. CDR1 is SNHLY, CDR2 FYNNEI, per germline. Unmatched junction bases numbered 8, after V lost 6 bases and J lost 6 bases. The CDR3 reads CASRTDRLPEQYF. The CDR3 DNA sequence: TGTGCCAGCAGAACGGACAGGTTGCCCGAGCAGTACTTC.